This is a list of T cell receptor beta chains from one sample in a study of blood T cell repertoires in COVID-19. This table comes from immunoSEQ multiplex PCR, and its TCRdb copy is limited to in-frame clones, with some not included. This repertoire shows about 250,000 clones, around 90% found once; its top ten account for approximately 3.3%. Sequences were obtained from peripheral blood. The receptors here all came from a young man with active or convalescent COVID-19. CDR3s include the opening cysteine and the closing phenylalanine or tryptophan. The order of the fields is D gene, J gene, clone size, V gene, CDR3 protein, CDR3 DNA. D genes are given only for firm matches. Size tells how often a clone was seen (once, few, many) or the class of an expanded clone, and some rows leave it out.

D: -; J: TRBJ2-4; size: -; V: TRBV7-2; CDR3: CASSLEITTQNIQYF; DNA: TGTGCCAGCAGCTTAGAAATTACAACCCAAAACATTCAGTACTTC
D: TRBD2; J: TRBJ2-1; size: -; V: TRBV7-8; CDR3: CASTRSGTSVNEQFF; DNA: TGTGCCAGCACTCGGTCCGGGACTAGCGTCAATGAGCAGTTCTTC
D: TRBD1; J: TRBJ1-6; size: -; V: TRBV15; CDR3: CATSVRGQGNSPLHF; DNA: TGTGCCACCAGCGTTAGAGGACAGGGGAATTCACCCCTCCACTTT
D: TRBD2; J: TRBJ2-1; size: -; V: TRBV13; CDR3: CASSPERGGDSEQFF; DNA: TGTGCCAGCAGCCCCGAGCGGGGGGGGGATTCTGAGCAGTTCTTC
D: -; J: TRBJ2-5; size: -; V: TRBV28; CDR3: CASSNGTPIETQYF; DNA: TGTGCCAGCAGTAACGGGACTCCCATAGAGACCCAGTACTTC
D: -; J: TRBJ2-3; size: -; V: TRBV5-4; CDR3: CASSLDTVGRTQYF; DNA: TGTGCCAGCAGCTTGGATACCGTGGGCCGCACGCAGTATTTT
D: -; J: TRBJ2-1; size: -; V: TRBV7-2; CDR3: CASSPTPGTPNNEQFF; DNA: TGTGCCAGCAGCCCCACCCCCGGGACACCGAACAATGAGCAGTTCTTC
D: -; J: TRBJ1-1; size: -; V: TRBV3-1/TRBV3-2; CDR3: CASSWGRGDTEAFF; DNA: TGTGCCAGCAGCTGGGGGAGGGGGGACACTGAAGCTTTCTTT
D: TRBD2; J: TRBJ2-7; size: -; V: TRBV7-6; CDR3: CASSLGTSGSLYEQYF; DNA: TGTGCCAGCAGCTTAGGAACTAGCGGGAGTCTCTACGAGCAGTACTTC
D: TRBD2; J: TRBJ2-1; size: -; V: TRBV10-3; CDR3: CASGLAGGNNEQFF; DNA: TGTGCCAGCGGACTAGCGGGAGGCAACAATGAGCAGTTCTTC
D: TRBD1; J: TRBJ2-1; size: -; V: TRBV19; CDR3: CASSPTGAYNEQFF; DNA: TGTGCCAGTAGCCCGACAGGGGCCTACAATGAGCAGTTCTTC
D: TRBD1; J: TRBJ2-2; size: -; V: TRBV6-5; CDR3: CASSFGQGANTGELFF; DNA: TGTGCCAGCAGTTTTGGACAGGGAGCGAACACCGGGGAGCTGTTTTTT
D: -; J: TRBJ1-2; size: -; V: TRBV19; CDR3: CASSPLQANYGYTF; DNA: TGTGCCAGTAGTCCTCTCCAGGCGAACTATGGCTACACCTTC
D: TRBD2; J: TRBJ2-6; size: -; V: TRBV6-2/TRBV6-3; CDR3: CASSFVGGAVGANVLTF; DNA: TGTGCCAGCAGTTTCGTCGGGGGGGCGGTTGGGGCCAACGTCCTGACTTTC
D: TRBD1; J: TRBJ1-1; size: -; V: TRBV11-3; CDR3: CASSFGVGQGNTEAFF; DNA: TGTGCCAGCAGCTTCGGAGTCGGACAGGGCAACACTGAAGCTTTCTTT
D: TRBD2; J: TRBJ2-1; size: -; V: TRBV18; CDR3: CASSPLAGAYNEQFF; DNA: TGTGCCAGCTCACCATTAGCGGGGGCCTACAATGAGCAGTTCTTC
D: -; J: TRBJ1-4; size: -; V: TRBV28; CDR3: CATRLGEGEKLFF; DNA: TGTGCCACCCGTTTAGGTGAGGGTGAAAAACTGTTTTTT
D: -; J: TRBJ1-1; size: -; V: TRBV7-8; CDR3: CASSEGVDTEAFF; DNA: TGTGCCAGCAGCGAGGGCGTTGACACTGAAGCTTTCTTT
D: TRBD2; J: TRBJ2-7; size: -; V: TRBV5-8; CDR3: CASSLSAGYYSYEQYF; DNA: TGTGCCAGCAGCTTATCAGCGGGATATTACTCCTACGAGCAGTACTTC
D: TRBD2; J: TRBJ2-5; size: -; V: TRBV19; CDR3: CASSIGLAGAQETQYF; DNA: TGTGCCAGTAGTATAGGTCTAGCGGGGGCCCAAGAGACCCAGTACTTC
D: -; J: TRBJ1-5; size: -; V: TRBV28; CDR3: CASSLFFPQHF; DNA: TGTGCCAGCAGTTTATTCTTCCCCCAGCATTTT
D: TRBD1; J: TRBJ1-2; size: -; V: TRBV27; CDR3: CASSLDRVGGYTF; DNA: TGTGCCAGCAGCCTGGACAGGGTCGGCGGCTACACCTTC
D: TRBD1; J: TRBJ1-5; size: -; V: TRBV5-5; CDR3: CASSSGQGSYNQPQHF; DNA: TGTGCCAGCAGCTCGGGACAGGGGTCGTACAATCAGCCCCAGCATTTT
D: -; J: TRBJ1-4; size: -; V: TRBV30; CDR3: CAWTLFRGANEKLFF; DNA: TGTGCCTGGACTCTCTTCAGGGGTGCTAATGAAAAACTGTTTTTT
D: TRBD2; J: TRBJ2-1; size: -; V: TRBV4-3; CDR3: CASSQGLAGGLALNEQFF; DNA: TGCGCCAGCAGCCAAGGATTAGCGGGGGGGCTAGCGTTGAATGAGCAGTTCTTC
D: TRBD1; J: TRBJ1-1; size: -; V: TRBV12-5; CDR3: CASGLGLRQGATEAFF; DNA: TGTGCTAGTGGTTTGGGTCTTAGACAGGGGGCGACTGAAGCTTTCTTT
D: -; J: TRBJ1-1; size: -; V: TRBV2; CDR3: CASSTDINTEAFF; DNA: TGTGCCAGCAGTACGGACATTAACACTGAAGCTTTCTTT
D: TRBD2; J: TRBJ2-1; size: -; V: TRBV4-3; CDR3: CASSLPGGREQFF; DNA: TGCGCCAGCAGCCTTCCGGGCGGGAGAGAGCAGTTCTTC
D: -; J: TRBJ2-1; size: -; V: TRBV12-3/TRBV12-4; CDR3: CASEVSGEQFF; DNA: TGTGCCAGCGAGGTAAGCGGTGAGCAGTTCTTC
D: -; J: TRBJ2-2; size: -; V: TRBV25-1; CDR3: CASSDRGKVGELFF; DNA: TGTGCCAGCAGTGACAGGGGAAAAGTCGGGGAGCTGTTTTTT
D: -; J: TRBJ1-1; size: -; V: TRBV28; CDR3: CASSLGQNTEAFF; DNA: TGTGCCAGCAGTCTCGGACAGAACACTGAAGCTTTCTTT
D: TRBD1; J: TRBJ1-1; size: once; V: TRBV11-2; CDR3: CASSWGTWDRPVNTEAFF; DNA: TGTGCCAGCAGCTGGGGTACATGGGACAGACCAGTGAACACTGAAGCTTTCTTT
D: -; J: TRBJ2-3; size: -; V: TRBV5-1; CDR3: CASSLDPSGQNTQYF; DNA: TGCGCCAGCAGCTTGGACCCGTCGGGACAAAATACGCAGTATTTT
D: -; J: TRBJ2-1; size: -; V: TRBV7-2; CDR3: CASSSEPGAFDYNEQFF; DNA: TGTGCCAGCAGCTCTGAGCCCGGAGCGTTTGACTACAATGAGCAGTTCTTC
D: TRBD2; J: TRBJ2-2; size: few; V: TRBV7-3; CDR3: CASTLRGGTGELFF; DNA: TGTGCCAGCACCCTCCGGGGGGGCACCGGGGAGCTGTTTTTT
D: -; J: TRBJ2-2; size: -; V: TRBV20-1; CDR3: CSASRAGELFF; DNA: TGCAGTGCTAGCAGGGCCGGGGAGCTGTTTTTT
D: TRBD2; J: TRBJ2-2; size: -; V: TRBV27; CDR3: CASSLLGTSGRAGELFF; DNA: TGTGCCAGCAGTTTATTGGGTACTAGCGGGAGGGCCGGGGAGCTGTTTTTT
D: TRBD1; J: TRBJ2-1; size: -; V: TRBV27; CDR3: CASSLARDRYNEQFF; DNA: TGTGCCAGCAGTTTAGCCCGGGACAGATACAATGAGCAGTTCTTC
D: -; J: TRBJ1-5; size: -; V: TRBV10-3; CDR3: CATTGGADNQPQHF; DNA: TGTGCCACTACTGGGGGCGCGGACAATCAGCCCCAGCATTTT
D: TRBD2; J: TRBJ2-7; size: -; V: TRBV7-2; CDR3: CASSLEGLAGNEQYF; DNA: TGTGCCAGCAGCTTAGAAGGACTAGCGGGGAACGAGCAGTACTTC
D: TRBD1; J: TRBJ1-5; size: -; V: TRBV2; CDR3: CASSATGISNQPQHF; DNA: TGTGCCAGCAGCGCGACAGGGATTAGCAATCAGCCCCAGCATTTT
D: TRBD2; J: TRBJ2-7; size: -; V: TRBV5-4; CDR3: CASSFGGRMAHEQYF; DNA: TGTGCCAGCAGCTTCGGCGGGAGAATGGCCCACGAGCAGTACTTC
D: -; J: TRBJ2-1; size: -; V: TRBV6-2/TRBV6-3; CDR3: CASSYRGARDEQFF; DNA: TGTGCCAGCAGTTACCGGGGGGCCAGGGATGAGCAGTTCTTC